This T cell receptor beta chain was captured in a study of response to subunit inactivated influenza vaccine. Overall study results and limits: The authors put forward the suggestion that each seasonal influenza vaccination may bring in only a limited number of new T cells.

TCRdb re-derived calls from the RT-PCR reads in MiXCR, one entry per CDR3 protein. The sample carries about 170,000 distinct CDR3 sequences, over 8.5% recorded once. In regard to this clonotype: Its antigen is as yet unknown.

This clonotype was obtained from a man aged 50 to 69 who received an inactivated influenza vaccine. This specimen consisted of CD8+ T cells sorted from PBMCs, obtained about 23 months after vaccination.

The CDR3 coding sequence is TGTGCCATCAGCTTAGACAACAGTCGAGTAATGAACACTGAAGCTTTCTTT. This encodes CAISLDNSRVMNTEAFF. This chain uses TRBV10-3 with TRBJ1-1; the D is unclear. This CDR3 comprises 17 residues. Germline assignment: CDR1 ENHRY and CDR2 SYGVKD. V was clipped by 6 bases and J by 0 bases, with 20 bases between them.